The rows below give T cell receptor beta chains drawn from one sample of a study of human T cells and chemical hapten exposure. Each CDR3 protein is one row after TCRdb ran MiXCR on the RACE reads. The repertoire holds 150,000 to 200,000 distinct CDR3 sequences, with 14% as singletons. The sample in question was whole blood, obtained in connection with sensitization to the hapten diphenylcyclopropenone (DPC). These receptors all come from a woman younger than 45 with alopecia areata. Some clones in this sample may be carry-over from other donors' samples. Both conserved end residues are part of each CDR3. The D gene is left open where the match is weak. Where a row states a size, it is once, few, many or the class of an expanded clone; other rows omit it.

d_call,v_call,j_call,clone_size,cdr3_aa,cdr3_nt
TRBD1,TRBV28,TRBJ2-5,few,CASSWTGGKVLETQYF,TGTGCCAGCAGTTGGACAGGGGGAAAAGTACTAGAGACCCAGTACTTC
.,TRBV7-8,TRBJ2-2,.,CASSHLGGGYTGELFF,TGTGCCAGCAGCCACCTGGGGGGCGGCTACACCGGGGAGCTGTTTTTT
.,TRBV5-1,TRBJ1-1,few,CASSLGAMNTEAFF,TGCGCCAGCAGCCTGGGTGCCATGAACACTGAAGCTTTCTTT
.,TRBV4-3,TRBJ2-2,few,CASSPLLTGELFF,TGCGCCAGCAGCCCACTATTAACCGGGGAGCTGTTTTTT
TRBD1,TRBV7-9,TRBJ2-2,.,CASSEGQTNTGELFF,TGTGCCAGCAGCGAGGGACAGACGAACACCGGGGAGCTGTTTTTT
.,TRBV5-6,TRBJ1-6,.,CASSLIRDTTNSPLHF,TGTGCCAGCAGCTTGATCCGGGACACCACTAATTCACCCCTCCACTTT
.,TRBV14,TRBJ2-5,few,CASSQELLETQYF,TGTGCCAGCAGCCAAGAGCTCCTAGAGACCCAGTACTTC
.,TRBV5-1,TRBJ1-6,few,CASSLGYNSPLHF,TGCGCCAGCAGCTTGGGTTATAATTCACCCCTCCACTTT
TRBD2,TRBV29-1,TRBJ2-1,many,CSAALAGGNEQFF,TGCAGCGCCGCTCTAGCGGGCGGAAATGAGCAGTTCTTC
.,TRBV6-1,TRBJ1-5,.,CASSPLDRSNQPQHF,TGTGCCAGCAGCCCACTGGACCGAAGCAATCAGCCCCAGCATTTT
TRBD2,TRBV29-1,TRBJ2-2,many,CSVELAGVANTGELFF,TGCAGCGTTGAACTAGCGGGGGTCGCGAACACCGGGGAGCTGTTTTTT
.,TRBV24-1,TRBJ2-3,.,CATSGQVPDTQYF,TGTGCCACCAGTGGTCAGGTTCCAGATACGCAGTATTTT
.,TRBV19,TRBJ2-1,once,CASSKGNYNEQFF,TGTGCCAGTAGTAAGGGAAACTACAATGAGCAGTTCTTC
.,TRBV6-2/TRBV6-3,TRBJ1-1,many,CASSYGQNTEAFF,TGTGCCAGCAGTTACGGACAGAACACTGAAGCTTTCTTT
.,TRBV29-1,TRBJ2-7,.,CSVRNGAYEQYF,TGCAGCGTTCGAAACGGCGCCTACGAGCAGTACTTC
TRBD1,TRBV29-1,TRBJ2-3,.,CSVSTGQQGAGTQYF,TGCAGCGTTTCCACCGGGCAGCAGGGGGCTGGCACGCAGTATTTT
.,TRBV18,TRBJ2-3,.,CASSSPDLGTQYF,TGTGCCAGCTCATCCCCGGACCTTGGTACGCAGTATTTT
.,TRBV19,TRBJ1-4,.,CASSPGLQKLFF,TGTGCCAGTAGTCCCGGACTGCAGAAACTGTTTTTT
TRBD2,TRBV19,TRBJ2-3,.,CASRQIAGGRASTDTQYF,TGTGCCAGTAGGCAAATTGCGGGGGGCCGAGCTAGCACAGATACGCAGTATTTT
.,TRBV18,TRBJ1-1,.,CASSPPQGGNTEAFF,TGTGCCAGCTCACCACCGCAGGGTGGAAACACTGAAGCTTTCTTT
.,TRBV5-1,TRBJ2-5,.,CASSREHQETQYF,TGCGCCAGCAGCAGGGAACATCAAGAGACCCAGTACTTC